The 27 T cell receptor beta chains listed next were all sequenced from one sample in a study of vaccination and CD4 T cells after COVID-19. An Oncomine TCR Beta short-read assay was used to sequence the DNA from cultured CD4+ T cells. TCRdb reanalysed the PCR reads using MiXCR and keeps one entry per CDR3 protein. The sample includes over 9,500 distinct CDR3 sequences, about 48% of them seen just once. The sample's treatment: approximately nine-day PBMC culture with coronavirus spike peptide pools or control peptides (ViraFEST assay). No antigen has been identified for these receptors. The material sequenced was cultured CD4+ T cells from blood, taken after SARS-CoV-2 vaccination. These TCRs come from a human donor with COVID-19.

The chain is built from TRBV2 and TRBJ2-7; 11 bases map to TRBD2. CDR3 length equals 15 residues. Germline V gene lookup returns CDR1 SNHLY and CDR2 FYNNEI. After removal of 5 bases from V and 7 bases from J, the junction contained 10 bases not matched to a gene. The CDR3 sequence is CASSTIAGGPGEQYF. DNA of the CDR3: TGTGCCAGCAGTACGATAGCGGGGGGGCCAGGGGAGCAGTACTTC.

This clonotype has a single count. The chain combines TRBV14 with TRBJ1-6, with D hard to call. The V end was cut by 4 bases, the J end by 10 bases, with 11 bases between. The CDR3 runs to 13 residues. Germline V lookup: CDR1 SGHDN, CDR2 FVKESK. Written as DNA, the CDR3 is TGTGCCAGCAGCCCCCGGCTGCGCTCACCCCTCCACTTT. Encoded protein: CASSPRLRSPLHF.

The J gene is TRBJ2-2, the V gene TRBV2; D perhaps matches TRBD2 (5 bases). Per the germline V gene, CDR1 is SNHLY and CDR2 is FYNNEI. This CDR3 is 14 amino acids long. V gave up 6 bases and J gave up 8 bases, with 16 bases separating them. CDR3 sequence: CASSEGKAVGELFF. CDR3 DNA: TGTGCCAGCAGCGAGGGCAAAGCGGTAGGGGAGCTGTTTTTT.

The table lists this clonotype with a few counts. V gene TRBV20-1 combines with J gene TRBJ1-1, with D maybe TRBD1 (6 bases). The CDR3 runs 14 residues. The germline V and J ends were trimmed by 2 bases and 1 base, with 11 bases remaining between them. Germline assignment: CDR1 DFQATT and CDR2 SNEGSKA (reference sequence). The CDR3 reads CSARPLRGNTEAFF. The CDR3 DNA is TGCAGTGCTAGACCCCTCAGGGGGAACACTGAAGCTTTCTTT.

The V and J genes are TRBV30 and TRBJ1-6; possibly TRBD1 for D (6 bases). V lost 0 bases, J lost 9 bases, and 15 bases lay in between. The length of the CDR3 is 15 residues. Germline V lookup: CDR1 GTSNPN, CDR2 SVGIG (reference sequence). CDR3 in amino acids: CAWSVPTGGGSPLHF. Written as DNA, the CDR3 is TGTGCCTGGAGTGTTCCGACAGGAGGGGGTTCACCCCTCCACTTT. The entire variable domain, with the rest obtained from reference TRBV30 and TRBJ1-6, is as follows: SQTIHQWPATLVQPVGSPLSLECTVEGTSNPNLYWYRQAAGRGLQLLFYSVGIGQISSEVPQNLSASRPQDRQFILSSKKLLLSDSGFYLCAWSVPTGGGSPLHFGNGTRLTVT.

This clonotype appeared once. The chain links TRBV11-3 to TRBJ1-1; the D is unclear. Germline CDR1 and CDR2: SGHNT and YENEEA. This CDR3 spans 13 amino acids. The V and J ends lost 2 bases and 4 bases respectively, with 8 bases between them. In DNA, the CDR3 is TGTGCCAGCAGCTTATCCGTGTTCACTGAAGCTTTCTTT. Translating it yields CASSLSVFTEAFF.

The chain uses TRBV11-2 and TRBJ1-4; TRBD1 is a possible D gene (6 bases). CDR1 and CDR2 (germline): SGHAT, FQNNGV. The CDR3 is 16 residues long. V lost 1 base to trimming and J lost 7 bases, with 16 bases between them. The CDR3 here is CASSLGGGQGREKLFF. CDR3 DNA sequence: TGTGCCAGCAGCTTAGGTGGGGGACAAGGCCGTGAAAAACTGTTTTTT.

In this sample, this clonotype turned up a few times. The chain links TRBV20-1 to TRBJ2-2, with 9 bases lining up with TRBD2. CDR3 length: 18 residues. CDR1 and CDR2 from the germline V gene are DFQATT and SNEGSKA (reference sequence). V shed 0 bases, J shed 0 bases, and the junction held 8 bases outside the gene matches. The CDR3 loop reads CSARDRRGGAANTGELFF. In nucleotides, the CDR3 is TGCAGTGCTAGAGATAGACGCGGGGGGGCCGCGAACACCGGGGAGCTGTTTTTT.

This clonotype was seen only a few times. CDR3 protein: CASTRKNTGELFF. CDR3 DNA: TGTGCCAGCACAAGGAAGAACACCGGGGAGCTGTTTTTT. This chain connects TRBV6-2 or TRBV6-3 to TRBJ2-2; D remains ambiguous. Trimming cost V 7 bases and J 1 base, with 7 bases left between them. The CDR3 extends over 13 amino acids. Per germline, CDR1 MNHEY and CDR2 SVGEGT.

The chain employs TRBV7-2 and TRBJ1-2, with D tentatively TRBD1 (5 bases). V gave up 5 bases and J gave up 2 bases, with 9 bases separating them. The CDR3 totals 13 residues. Germline V gene data show CDR1 as SGHTA and CDR2 as FQGNSA. The CDR3 DNA follows: TGTGCCAGCAGCCGGGACCGAAACTATGGCTACACCTTC. Translated: CASSRDRNYGYTF.

This clonotype was seen a few times. The genes are TRBV6-5 and TRBJ2-7; maybe TRBD2 (5 bases). The CDR3 spans 14 residues. CDR1 and CDR2 from the germline V gene are MNHEY and SVGAGI. V lost 2 bases and J 2 bases, leaving 10 bases between the germline ends. In DNA, the CDR3 is TGTGCCAGCAGTTACGATTTGGAGGCCTACGAGCAGTACTTC. It is translated as CASSYDLEAYEQYF.

This chain joins TRBV7-2 and TRBJ1-2, with D unresolved. The CDR3 is made up of 12 amino acids. V shed 5 bases and J shed 8 bases, with 12 bases lying between them. CDR1 is SGHTA, CDR2 FQGNSA, per germline. The chain's CDR3 is CASSPAARGYTF. DNA of the CDR3: TGTGCCAGCAGCCCGGCCGCGAGGGGCTACACCTTC.

The rearrangement joins TRBV7-2 to TRBJ2-3, with 10 bases matching TRBD2. Germline V gene data show CDR1 as SGHTA and CDR2 as FQGNSA. Unmatched junction bases numbered 6, after V lost 5 bases and J lost 4 bases. The length of the CDR3 is 15 residues. CDR3 bases: TGTGCCAGCAGCCCCGCTAGCGGGGGCGCAGATACGCAGTATTTT. Translation: CASSPASGGADTQYF.

This clonotype has just a few counts. The genes are TRBV7-9 and TRBJ1-2, with 7 bases matching TRBD1. Losses at the gene ends were 4 bases for V and 3 bases for J; bases not matched to a gene: 14. This CDR3 region has 17 residues. From germline, CDR1 is SEHNR and CDR2 FQNEAQ (reference sequence). CDR3 coding DNA: TGTGCCAGCAGCTCCCTATGGGGACAGACGGAGGACTATGGCTACACCTTC. Its protein product is CASSSLWGQTEDYGYTF.

The J gene is TRBJ1-2, the V gene TRBV12-3 or TRBV12-4, with 7 bases that match TRBD1. V lost 6 bases and J lost 7; bases outside the gene matches: 8. This CDR3 has 13 amino acids. The CDR3 DNA is TGTGCCAGCAGGCTCAGGGGGTCGTCTGGCTACACCTTC. It codes for CASRLRGSSGYTF.

The V call is TRBV20-1, the J call TRBJ1-1, with D perhaps matching TRBD1 (5 bases). The CDR3 has 13 residues. Germline-derived CDR1 and CDR2 are DFQATT and SNEGSKA (reference sequence). V was shortened by 6 bases and J by 4 bases, with 15 bases between the two germline ends. CDR3 coding DNA: TGCAGTGCCGGGACTGGGGTCCCCACTGAAGCTTTCTTT. Protein: CSAGTGVPTEAFF.

The V and J genes are TRBV20-1 and TRBJ1-1; D may be TRBD1 (6 bases). V dropped 3 bases and J dropped 4 bases, with 12 bases sitting between them. Germline V gives CDR1 DFQATT, CDR2 SNEGSKA (reference sequence). This CDR3 is 13 amino acids long. The CDR3 DNA reads as TGCAGTGCTAGGCCCAGGGGCCGCACTGAAGCTTTCTTT. Its translation: CSARPRGRTEAFF.

Here the CDR3 reads CASSLLRETQYF. The CDR3 DNA sequence: TGTGCCAGCAGCTTACTTCGAGAGACCCAGTACTTC. The chain carries TRBV7-2 and TRBJ2-5; D ambiguous. There are 12 residues in the CDR3. Germline assignment: CDR1 SGHTA and CDR2 FQGNSA. V was shortened by 2 bases and J by 4 bases, with 5 bases between the two germline ends.

A few counts support this clonotype. This chain links TRBV20-1 with TRBJ2-7; D perhaps matches TRBD1 (7 bases). Trimming took 3 bases from V and 1 from J, leaving 13 bases between them. CDR1 is DFQATT and CDR2 is SNEGSKA in the germline V gene (reference sequence). There are 14 residues in the CDR3. DNA of the CDR3: TGCAGTGCTAGCGTTTCAGGGGGGTCCTACGAGCAGTACTTC. It specifies CSASVSGGSYEQYF.

The gene calls are TRBV6-5 and TRBJ1-5; 7 bases map to TRBD1. Germline V gives CDR1 MNHEY, CDR2 SVGAGI. With 2 bases clipped from V and 7 bases from J, the junction kept 5 bases outside the gene matches. The CDR3 loop spans 14 amino acids. The CDR3 spells CASSYRQGIQPQHF. The CDR3 DNA reads as TGTGCCAGCAGTTACAGACAGGGCATACAGCCCCAGCATTTT.

The rearrangement uses TRBV7-8 and TRBJ1-1; D may be TRBD1 (5 bases). CDR1 is SGHVS and CDR2 is FQNEAQ in the germline V gene. V shed 5 bases and J shed 11 bases, with 18 bases lying between them. The CDR3 length is 13 residues. The CDR3 protein is CASSTRQLAEAFF. DNA for the CDR3: TGTGCCAGCAGCACCCGACAGCTCGCAGAGGCTTTCTTT.

CDR3 sequence: CASSLGSSVSGANVLTF. CDR3 coding DNA: TGCGCCAGCAGCTTGGGAAGCAGTGTCTCTGGGGCCAACGTCCTGACTTTC. The chain carries TRBV5-1 and TRBJ2-6; D is uncertain. V gave up 0 bases and J gave up 0 bases, with 10 bases separating them. Looked up from germline, CDR1 is SGHRS and CDR2 is YFSETQ. This CDR3 contains 17 residues.

The chain recombines TRBV20-1 with TRBJ1-1; no definite D call. V lost 5 bases and J 5 bases, leaving 15 bases between the germline ends. The length of the CDR3 is 13 residues. Germline loops: CDR1 DFQATT, CDR2 SNEGSKA (reference sequence). CDR3 residues: CSADQTRETEAFF. The CDR3 DNA reads as TGCAGTGCTGACCAAACAAGGGAAACTGAAGCTTTCTTT.

Only a few counts were recorded for this clonotype. CDR3: CASSPAGGADQPQHF. CDR3 DNA sequence: TGTGCCAGCTCACCAGCAGGGGGCGCCGATCAGCCCCAGCATTTT. The chain is built from TRBV18 and TRBJ1-5, with 8 bases matching TRBD1. The CDR3 totals 15 residues. Germline-derived CDR1 and CDR2 are KGHSH and LQKENI. Trimming removed 2 bases from V and 5 bases from J; junction bases left unmatched: 5. Complete variable domain (other parts from reference TRBV18 and TRBJ1-5): NAGVMQNPRHLVRRRGQEARLRCSPMKGHSHVYWYRQLPEEGLKFMVYLQKENIIDESGMPKERFSAEFPKEGPSILRIQQVVRGDSAAYFCASSPAGGADQPQHFGDGTRLSIL.

This clonotype was detected only a few times. The rearrangement links TRBV6-1 to TRBJ2-1; D ambiguous. This CDR3 has 11 residues. V was trimmed by 5 bases and J by 8 bases, leaving 7 bases between them. Germline V gene data show CDR1 as MNHNS and CDR2 as SASEGT. The CDR3 reads CASSPLDEQFF. The CDR3, as DNA: TGTGCCAGCAGTCCCCTGGATGAGCAGTTCTTC.

The V gene is TRBV7-4, the J gene TRBJ2-7; TRBD2 matches 7 bases. The CDR3 has 14 residues. Trimming at V came to 5 bases and at J to 6 bases, leaving 10 bases not matched to a gene. The germline V gene has CDR1 SGHVT and CDR2 SQSDAQ. The DNA for the CDR3 is TGTGCCAGCAGCGTAGATTTGGCTAGCGGCGAGCAGTACTTC. Translation gives CASSVDLASGEQYF.

There are a few counts of this clonotype. The rearrangement joins TRBV20-1 to TRBJ1-1, with no clear D. CDR1 and CDR2 from the germline V gene are DFQATT and SNEGSKA (reference sequence). There are 12 residues in the CDR3. Trimming pared 6 bases from V and 1 base from J, leaving 9 bases between. For the CDR3, the DNA is TGCAGTGCCCTGACATCGAACACTGAAGCTTTCTTT. This encodes CSALTSNTEAFF.